The 30 T cell receptor beta chains given below trace back to one sample, sequenced in a study of PD-1 blockade in classical Hodgkin lymphoma. All patients relapsed after autologous stem cell transplantation, and brentuximab vedotin exposure varied. Profiled with immunoSEQ multiplex PCR; TCRdb holds only in-frame clones, not every one. The repertoire consists of 90,000 to 100,000 clones, with 89% occurring once and the leading ten covering around a tenth. The material was peripheral blood mononuclear cells (PBMCs), obtained before the second cycle of nivolumab. The receptor source for this set is a human donor with classical Hodgkin lymphoma.

The J gene is TRBJ2-5, the V gene TRBV13; D is uncertain. The germline V gene encodes CDR1 PRHDT and CDR2 FYEKMQ (reference sequence). CDR3 length equals 18 residues. Trimming pared 5 bases from V and 1 base from J, leaving 23 bases between. The DNA of the CDR3 is TGTGCCAGCAGCCAACTACTGAGTACGGCAGAACGCCAAGAGACCCAGTACTTC. Its translation: CASSQLLSTAERQETQYF.

The chain uses TRBV6-6 and TRBJ1-4, with unresolved D. V lost 4 bases and J 7 bases, leaving 13 bases between the germline ends. The germline CDR1 and CDR2 sequences are MNHNY and SVGAGI (reference sequence). CDR3 length equals 14 residues. As DNA, the CDR3 is TGTGCCAGCAGTTTACGCATGACGGGTGAAAAACTGTTTTTT. Its protein is CASSLRMTGEKLFF.

The V and J genes are TRBV10-3 and TRBJ1-1, with 10 nucleotides matching TRBD1. The V and J ends lost 5 bases and 1 base, in that order; junction bases with no gene match: 10. The CDR3 has 17 amino acids. Looked up from germline, CDR1 is ENHRY and CDR2 is SYGVKD. The CDR3, as DNA: TGTGCCATCAGTTTCCGGGACAGGGGTCTAGGGAACACTGAAGCTTTCTTT. Amino acid sequence: CAISFRDRGLGNTEAFF.

The V call is TRBV5-4, the J call TRBJ2-3; D is uncertain. The CDR3 totals 15 residues. The germline V and J ends were trimmed by 4 bases and 1 base, with 13 bases remaining between them. Germline V gene data show CDR1 as SGHNT and CDR2 as YYREEE (reference sequence). The CDR3 loop reads CASSRISQGTDTQYF. In DNA form, the CDR3 reads TGTGCCAGCAGCCGGATATCGCAGGGCACAGATACGCAGTATTTT. The full variable domain, completed using reference TRBV5-4 and TRBJ2-3, is ETGVTQSPTHLIKTRGQQVTLRCSSQSGHNTVSWYQQALGQGPQFIFQYYREEENGRGNFPPRFSGLQFPNYSSELNVNALELDDSALYLCASSRISQGTDTQYFGPGTRLTVL.

This chain's CDR3 is CASSYSRGRSGELFF. CDR3 coding DNA: TGTGCCAGCAGTTACTCGAGGGGGCGGAGCGGGGAGCTGTTTTTT. The V gene is TRBV6-5, the J gene TRBJ2-2; 7 bases map to TRBD1. The CDR3 is 15 residues long. The germline gives CDR1 MNHEY, CDR2 SVGAGI. The V and J ends lost 0 bases and 7 bases, in that order; junction bases with no gene match: 5.

Turning to this clone: One junction end disagrees with the germline gene, perhaps due to a read error. The J gene is TRBJ1-5, the V gene TRBV6-1; D not resolved. Germline lookup yields CDR1 MNHNS and CDR2 SASEGT. The CDR3 is 13 residues long. This CDR3 reads CASSEHGNQAQHF. The DNA for the CDR3 is TGTGCCAGCAGTGAACACGGGAATCAGGCCCAGCATTTT.

This clone was recorded once. J is TRBJ2-3 and V is TRBV7-6, with D perhaps TRBD1 or TRBD2 (6 bases each). Germline loops: CDR1 SGHVS, CDR2 FNYEAQ. The CDR3 loop spans 16 amino acids. Trimming cost V 0 bases and J 0 bases, with 10 bases left between them. CDR3: CASSLAGGESTDTQYF. CDR3 coding DNA: TGTGCCAGCAGCTTAGCGGGGGGCGAAAGCACAGATACGCAGTATTTT.

This clone was picked up a small number of times. The chain has TRBV13 and TRBJ2-1; D call uncertain. This CDR3 spans 15 amino acids. Trimming took 3 bases from V and 4 from J, leaving 13 bases between them. Germline CDR1 PRHDT, CDR2 FYEKMQ (reference sequence). The CDR3: CASSFRSLPYNEQFF. CDR3 DNA: TGTGCCAGCAGCTTCCGTTCTCTCCCTTACAATGAGCAGTTCTTC.

The chain links TRBV5-1 to TRBJ1-1; possibly TRBD1 for D (6 bases). Trimming shortened V by 1 base and J by 3 bases, and 19 bases separated the two germline ends. Germline lookup yields CDR1 SGHRS and CDR2 YFSETQ. This CDR3 comprises 17 residues. CDR3 in amino acids: CASSLSVVRAGDTEAFF. The DNA for the CDR3 is TGCGCCAGCAGCTTGTCAGTTGTCAGGGCAGGGGACACTGAAGCTTTCTTT. Combining the CDR3 with reference TRBV5-1 and TRBJ1-1 gives the whole variable domain KAGVTQTPRYLIKTRGQQVTLSCSPISGHRSVSWYQQTPGQGLQFLFEYFSETQRNKGNFPGRFSGRQFSNSRSEMNVSTLELGDSALYLCASSLSVVRAGDTEAFFGQGTRLTVV.

In this sample, this clone turned up once. The genes are TRBV19 and TRBJ2-7; D may be TRBD1 or TRBD2 (5 bases each). The CDR3 runs 13 residues. Per the germline V gene, CDR1 is LNHDA and CDR2 is SQIVND (reference sequence). Trimming pared 7 bases from V and 1 base from J, leaving 11 bases between. CDR3 bases: TGTGCCAGTAAAGGGACGGAATCCTACGAGCAGTACTTC. It is translated as CASKGTESYEQYF.

The chain combines TRBV28 with TRBJ1-1; D ambiguous. Trimming took 5 bases from V and 5 from J, leaving 18 bases between them. Germline values: CDR1 MDHEN, CDR2 SYDVKM. The CDR3 sequence is 15 residues long. Here the CDR3 reads CASSKGRLRATEAFF. The CDR3 DNA is TGTGCCAGCAGTAAAGGACGACTCCGGGCAACTGAAGCTTTCTTT.

V usage is TRBV11-3 and J usage is TRBJ2-7; tentative D call: TRBD1 (6 bases). CDR3 length: 15 amino acids. Trimming removed 1 base at V and 3 bases at J, with 13 bases between. CDR1 is SGHNT, CDR2 YENEEA, per germline. The CDR3 coding sequence is TGTGCCAGCAGCTTAGGCCAGGGGAGAGACTACGAGCAGTACTTC. It is translated as CASSLGQGRDYEQYF.

V gene TRBV5-6 combines with J gene TRBJ2-5; D is unresolved. The CDR3 sequence is 13 residues long. Trimming shortened V by 0 bases and J by 0 bases, and 3 bases separated the two germline ends. Per the germline V gene, CDR1 is SGHDT and CDR2 is YYEEEE. The CDR3 sequence: CASSLVHQETQYF. The CDR3 nucleotides read TGTGCCAGCAGCTTGGTTCACCAAGAGACCCAGTACTTC.

This clone was seen only once. This same CDR3 is encoded by further DNA sequences in the sample. This chain connects TRBV28 to TRBJ2-7; D may be TRBD2 (6 bases). Germline values: CDR1 MDHEN, CDR2 SYDVKM. There are 12 residues in the CDR3. The V end lost 6 bases, the J end lost 3 bases, and 9 bases lay between the germline ends. CDR3 amino acids: CASSLSGYEQYF. The CDR3 DNA reads as TGTGCCAGCAGCCTTAGCGGCTACGAGCAGTACTTC.

V gene TRBV28 combines with J gene TRBJ2-1, with a possible D match to TRBD1 (5 bases). Germline V CDR1 and CDR2: MDHEN, SYDVKM. Trimming stripped 5 bases from V and 0 bases from J, with 11 bases between. The CDR3 is 15 residues long. CDR3 sequence: CASSIDSSSYNEQFF. The CDR3 DNA reads as TGTGCCAGCAGTATAGACAGCAGCTCCTACAATGAGCAGTTCTTC.

This clone was seen just once. CDR3: CASRPTGTETQYF. CDR3 nucleotides: TGCGCCAGCAGGCCAACAGGGACCGAGACCCAGTACTTC. The V gene is TRBV5-1, the J gene TRBJ2-5; D might be TRBD1 (6 bases). The CDR3 length is 13 residues. Per the germline V gene, CDR1 is SGHRS and CDR2 is YFSETQ. Trimming shortened V by 5 bases and J by 5 bases, and 13 bases separated the two germline ends.

This chain uses TRBV27 with TRBJ2-5, with D perhaps matching TRBD2 (6 bases). Trimming removed 0 bases at V and 1 base at J, with 12 bases between. CDR3 length: 16 residues. Germline loops: CDR1 MNHEY, CDR2 SMNVEV (reference sequence). CDR3: CASSLSYSGPQETQYF. Written as DNA, the CDR3 is TGTGCCAGCAGTTTATCGTATAGCGGACCCCAAGAGACCCAGTACTTC.

V usage is TRBV5-1 and J usage is TRBJ2-1; 7 bases are a match to TRBD1. This CDR3 comprises 15 residues. CDR1 and CDR2 (germline): SGHRS, YFSETQ. V dropped 3 bases and J dropped 2; count of bases not matched to a gene: 5. CDR3 coding DNA: TGCGCCAGCAGCTCGGGACAGTCTACCTACAATGAGCAGTTCTTC. Translating it yields CASSSGQSTYNEQFF.

CDR3 sequence (DNA): TGTGCCAGCAGTGACCGGGGGAGTTATAGCAATCAGCCCCAGCATTTT. This encodes CASSDRGSYSNQPQHF. The J gene is TRBJ1-5, the V gene TRBV28, with a weak D call TRBD1 (5 bases). CDR1 is MDHEN and CDR2 is SYDVKM in the germline V gene. The CDR3 extends over 16 amino acids. V shed 5 bases and J shed 0 bases, with 14 bases lying between them.

The chain uses TRBV4-2 and TRBJ2-2; 7 bases match TRBD1. The V and J ends lost 0 bases and 6 bases, in that order; junction bases with no gene match: 10. The CDR3 has 17 residues. Germline assignment: CDR1 LGHNA and CDR2 YNFKEQ. DNA of the CDR3: TGTGCCAGCAGCCAAGATTTAGCCGGACAGGTTCCCGGGGAGCTGTTTTTT. Amino acid sequence: CASSQDLAGQVPGELFF.

This chain uses TRBV6-1 with TRBJ2-2; D perhaps matches TRBD2 (6 bases). Germline V gene data show CDR1 as MNHNS and CDR2 as SASEGT. Trimming stripped 6 bases from V and 7 bases from J, with 12 bases between. The CDR3 extends over 13 amino acids. CDR3 sequence reads: CASSFEGGGELFF. The CDR3 region has the DNA TGTGCCAGCAGCTTCGAGGGAGGCGGGGAGCTGTTTTTT.

This clone was detected once. The chain employs TRBV27 and TRBJ2-3; TRBD2 matches at 8 bases. CDR3 length equals 15 residues. V was clipped by 3 bases and J by 5 bases; unmatched bases: 7. Germline values: CDR1 MNHEY, CDR2 SMNVEV (reference sequence). The CDR3 loop reads CASSLVGLALDTQYF. CDR3 nucleotides: TGTGCCAGCAGTTTGGTCGGACTAGCATTAGATACGCAGTATTTT.

The chain carries TRBV5-5 and TRBJ1-6, with D maybe TRBD1 (5 bases). This CDR3 has 16 residues. From germline, CDR1 is SGHKS and CDR2 YYEKEE (reference sequence). V lost 0 bases, J lost 6 bases, and 13 bases lay in between. CDR3 sequence: CASSLAEGQFNSPLHF. As DNA, the CDR3 is TGTGCCAGCAGCTTGGCGGAAGGACAATTTAATTCACCCCTCCACTTT.

The genes are TRBV5-6 and TRBJ2-3; D is unclear. This CDR3 comprises 12 residues. V lost 5 bases and J lost 4, with 8 bases in between. Germline assignment: CDR1 SGHDT and CDR2 YYEEEE. The CDR3 nucleotides are TGTGCCAGCAGTTTCACACCAGATACGCAGTATTTT. Translating gives CASSFTPDTQYF.

The V gene is TRBV11-2, the J gene TRBJ2-7, with TRBD2 matching over 9 bases. The trim removed 5 bases at V and 4 bases at J, leaving 6 bases unmatched. From germline, CDR1 is SGHAT and CDR2 FQNNGV. CDR3 length: 14 residues. CDR3 bases: TGTGCCAGCAGCACGGGACTAGCTGGATACGAGCAGTACTTC. Translation gives CASSTGLAGYEQYF.

The chain uses TRBV6-1 and TRBJ1-2; D is unresolved. The length of the CDR3 is 13 residues. V lost 4 bases to trimming and J lost 5 bases, with 11 bases between them. Germline V gene data show CDR1 as MNHNS and CDR2 as SASEGT. CDR3 protein: CASSARDLYGYTF. CDR3 DNA: TGTGCCAGCAGTGCCCGCGACCTTTATGGCTACACCTTC.

The V gene is TRBV19, the J gene TRBJ2-1, with D possibly being TRBD2 (5 bases). Germline V gene data show CDR1 as LNHDA and CDR2 as SQIVND (reference sequence). The CDR3 spans 14 residues. V was clipped by 7 bases and J by 0 bases, with 10 bases between them. The chain's CDR3 is CASKRGSSYNEQFF. CDR3 bases: TGTGCCAGTAAGAGAGGGAGCTCCTACAATGAGCAGTTCTTC.

The CDR3 protein is CASSIAGTVYEQYF. The CDR3 region has the DNA TGTGCCAGTAGTATAGCGGGGACCGTCTACGAGCAGTACTTC. The V gene is TRBV19, the J gene TRBJ2-7, with D perhaps TRBD1 or TRBD2 (5 bases each). The germline gives CDR1 LNHDA, CDR2 SQIVND (reference sequence). The CDR3 length is 14 residues. The germline V and J ends were trimmed by 1 base and 3 bases, with 10 bases remaining between them.

The chain employs TRBV11-2 and TRBJ2-1; TRBD2 matches at 8 bases. Germline values: CDR1 SGHAT, CDR2 FQNNGV. The CDR3 has 16 residues. The junction had 6 bases not matched to a gene; V was cut back by 5 bases and J by 0 bases. The chain's CDR3 is CASSLIAGYSYNEQFF. Here the CDR3 DNA reads TGTGCCAGCAGCCTGATAGCGGGGTACTCCTACAATGAGCAGTTCTTC.

The sample holds one count of this clone. The sample carries other DNA sequences with the same CDR3. V gene TRBV7-9 combines with J gene TRBJ2-1; D possibly corresponds to TRBD2 (5 bases). The germline CDR1 and CDR2 sequences are SEHNR and FQNEAQ (reference sequence). V shed 5 bases and J shed 5 bases, with 7 bases lying between them. This CDR3 comprises 12 residues. In DNA form, the CDR3 reads TGTGCCAGCAGCCTGACTAACAATGAGCAGTTCTTC. Translation gives CASSLTNNEQFF.